This T cell receptor beta chain was sequenced in a study of blood T cell repertoires in COVID-19. Turning to the study itself: The United States, Italy and Spain supplied acute and convalescent COVID-19 samples. T cells, B-cell-depleted T cells, or PBMCs provided the cDNA or gDNA that served as material.

The assay was immunoSEQ multiplex PCR, and TCRdb's table has in-frame clones only and misses some. The sample has approximately 52,000 clones; approximately 81% are singletons. The germline V gene encodes CDR1 SGHNT and CDR2 YYREEE (reference sequence). Germline trimming cut 1 base from V and 5 bases from J; bases unmatched to any gene: 4. The CDR3 covers 14 residues. The V gene is TRBV5-4, the J gene TRBJ2-3; 7 bases are a match to TRBD2. The receptor was isolated from a woman older than 75 with acute or convalescent COVID-19. Specimen: peripheral blood. This CDR3 is CASSLSGEGDTQYF. The CDR3 DNA sequence: TGTGCCAGCAGCTTGTCGGGGGAGGGAGATACGCAGTATTTT.